This TCR beta chain came from a study of T cells in Graves' hyperthyroidism and ophthalmopathy. The CDR3 sequence is 15 residues long. The germline CDR1 and CDR2 sequences are MNHEY and SVGAGI. V was cut by 1 base and J by 7 bases, with 17 bases left in between. RNA transcripts provided the source from which TCR beta CDR3 regions were amplified. First-round RT-PCR with HTBI primers amplified the TCR CDR3 region. TCRdb re-called the multiplex PCR reads through MiXCR, storing one row per CDR3 protein. The profile covers over 350,000 distinct CDR3 sequences, with roughly 14% appearing a single time and 13% taken by the ten largest. This clonotype was found many times.

The sequencing sample was made of blood. V is TRBV6-5 and J is TRBJ2-7; TRBD1 might be the D (5 bases). The receptor was isolated from a man between 18 and 35 years old with Graves' ophthalmopathy. The DNA for the CDR3 is TGTGCCAGCAGTTACTATGGCACAGGCCCCAAGGAGCAGTACTTC. This sequence encodes CASSYYGTGPKEQYF.